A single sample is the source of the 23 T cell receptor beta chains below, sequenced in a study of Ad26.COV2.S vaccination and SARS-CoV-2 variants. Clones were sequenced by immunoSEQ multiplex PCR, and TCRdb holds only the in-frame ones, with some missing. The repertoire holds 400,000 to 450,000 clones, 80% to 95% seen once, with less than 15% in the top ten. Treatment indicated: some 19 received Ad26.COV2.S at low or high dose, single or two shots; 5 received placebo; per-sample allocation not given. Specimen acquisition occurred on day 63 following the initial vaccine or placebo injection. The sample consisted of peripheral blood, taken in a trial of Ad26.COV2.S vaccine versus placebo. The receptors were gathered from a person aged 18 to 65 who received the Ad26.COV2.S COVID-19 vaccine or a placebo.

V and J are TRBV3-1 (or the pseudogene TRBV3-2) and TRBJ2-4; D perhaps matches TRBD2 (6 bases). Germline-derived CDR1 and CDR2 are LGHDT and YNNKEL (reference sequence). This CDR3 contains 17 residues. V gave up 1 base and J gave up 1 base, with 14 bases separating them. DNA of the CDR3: TGTGCCAGCAGCCAAGGTGCGGGGACCGGGGCCAAAAACATTCAGTACTTC. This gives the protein CASSQGAGTGAKNIQYF.

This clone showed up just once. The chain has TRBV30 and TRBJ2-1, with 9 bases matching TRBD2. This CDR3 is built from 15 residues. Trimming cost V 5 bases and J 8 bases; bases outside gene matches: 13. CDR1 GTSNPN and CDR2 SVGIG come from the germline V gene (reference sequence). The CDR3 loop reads CAWRALAGAPDEQFF. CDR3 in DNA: TGTGCCTGGCGAGCCTTAGCGGGAGCCCCGGATGAGCAGTTCTTC.

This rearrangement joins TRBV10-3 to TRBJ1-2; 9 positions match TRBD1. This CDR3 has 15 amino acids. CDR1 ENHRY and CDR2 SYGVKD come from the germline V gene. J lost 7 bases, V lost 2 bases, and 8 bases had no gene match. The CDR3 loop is CAISEVPGTGIGYTF. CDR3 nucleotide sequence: TGTGCCATCAGTGAGGTGCCCGGGACAGGGATTGGCTACACCTTC.

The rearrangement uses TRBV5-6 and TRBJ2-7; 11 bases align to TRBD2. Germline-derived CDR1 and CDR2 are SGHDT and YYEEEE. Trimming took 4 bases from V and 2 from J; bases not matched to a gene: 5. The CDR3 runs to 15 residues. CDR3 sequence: CASSAGTSGTYEQYF. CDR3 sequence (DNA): TGTGCCAGCAGCGCCGGGACTAGCGGCACCTACGAGCAGTACTTC. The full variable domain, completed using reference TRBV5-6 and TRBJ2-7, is DAGVTQSPTHLIKTRGQQVTLRCSPKSGHDTVSWYQQALGQGPQFIFQYYEEEERQRGNFPDRFSGHQFPNYSSELNVNALLLGDSALYLCASSAGTSGTYEQYFGPGTRLTVT.

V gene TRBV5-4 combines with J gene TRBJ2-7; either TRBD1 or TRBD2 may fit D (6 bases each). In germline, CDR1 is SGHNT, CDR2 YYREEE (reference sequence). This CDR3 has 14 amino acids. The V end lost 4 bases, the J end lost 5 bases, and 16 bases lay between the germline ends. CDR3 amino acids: CASSPRGGQNEQYF. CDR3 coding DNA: TGTGCCAGCAGCCCGCGGGGCGGACAGAACGAGCAGTACTTC.

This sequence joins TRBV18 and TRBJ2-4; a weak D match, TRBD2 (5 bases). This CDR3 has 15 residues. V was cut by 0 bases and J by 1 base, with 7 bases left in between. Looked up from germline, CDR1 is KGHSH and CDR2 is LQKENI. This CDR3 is CASSPPSGAKNIQYF. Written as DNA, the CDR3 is TGTGCCAGCTCACCACCGTCGGGGGCCAAAAACATTCAGTACTTC.

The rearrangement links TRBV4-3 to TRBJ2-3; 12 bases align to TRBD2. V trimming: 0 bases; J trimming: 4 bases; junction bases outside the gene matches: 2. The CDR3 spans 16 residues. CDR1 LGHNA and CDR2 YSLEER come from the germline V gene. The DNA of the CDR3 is TGCGCCAGCAGCCAAGATCTAGCGGGAGGGCCAGATACGCAGTATTTT. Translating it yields CASSQDLAGGPDTQYF.

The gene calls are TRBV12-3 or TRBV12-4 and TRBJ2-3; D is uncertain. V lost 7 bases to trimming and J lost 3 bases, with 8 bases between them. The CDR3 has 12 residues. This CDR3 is CASTFITDTQYF. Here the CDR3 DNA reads TGTGCCAGCACCTTTATAACAGATACGCAGTATTTT.

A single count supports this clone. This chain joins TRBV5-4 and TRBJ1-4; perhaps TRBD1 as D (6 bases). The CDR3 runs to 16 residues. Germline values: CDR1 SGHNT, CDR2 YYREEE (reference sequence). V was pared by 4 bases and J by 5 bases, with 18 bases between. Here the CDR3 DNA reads TGTGCCAGCAGCCCAACCCCCGGACAGATAAATGAAAAACTGTTTTTT. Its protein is CASSPTPGQINEKLFF. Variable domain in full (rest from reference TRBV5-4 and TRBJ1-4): ETGVTQSPTHLIKTRGQQVTLRCSSQSGHNTVSWYQQALGQGPQFIFQYYREEENGRGNFPPRFSGLQFPNYSSELNVNALELDDSALYLCASSPTPGQINEKLFFGSGTQLSVL.

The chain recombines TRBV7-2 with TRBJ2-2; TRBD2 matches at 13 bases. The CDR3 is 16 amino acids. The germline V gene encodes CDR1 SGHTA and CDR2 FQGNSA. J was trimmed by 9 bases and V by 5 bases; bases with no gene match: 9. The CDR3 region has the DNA TGTGCCAGCAGCGCCGCACTAGCGGGAGGGCCTTGGGAGCTGTTTTTT. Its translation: CASSAALAGGPWELFF.

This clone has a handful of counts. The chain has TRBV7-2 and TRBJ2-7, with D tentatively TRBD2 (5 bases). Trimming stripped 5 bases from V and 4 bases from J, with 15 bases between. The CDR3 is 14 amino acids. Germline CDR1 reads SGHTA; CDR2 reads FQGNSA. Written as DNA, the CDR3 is TGTGCCAGCAGCGCTTACGGGGTCGGGTACGAGCAGTACTTC. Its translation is CASSAYGVGYEQYF.

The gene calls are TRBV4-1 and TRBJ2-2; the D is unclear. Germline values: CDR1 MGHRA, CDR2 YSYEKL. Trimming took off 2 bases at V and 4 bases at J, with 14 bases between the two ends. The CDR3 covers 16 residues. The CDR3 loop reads CASSQPGKGGTGELFF. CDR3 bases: TGCGCCAGCAGCCAACCTGGGAAAGGCGGCACCGGGGAGCTGTTTTTT.

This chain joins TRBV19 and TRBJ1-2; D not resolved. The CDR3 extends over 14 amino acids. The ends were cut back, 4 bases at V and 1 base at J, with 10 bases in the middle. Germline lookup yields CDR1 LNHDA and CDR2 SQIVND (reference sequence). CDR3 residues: CASSTPIYNYGYTF. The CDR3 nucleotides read TGTGCCAGTAGTACCCCGATCTATAACTATGGCTACACCTTC.

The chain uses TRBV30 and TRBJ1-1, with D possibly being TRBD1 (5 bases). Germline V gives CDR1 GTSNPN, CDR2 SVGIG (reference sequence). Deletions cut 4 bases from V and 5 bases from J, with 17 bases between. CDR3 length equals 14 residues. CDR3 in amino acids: CAWKTGRGGTEAFF. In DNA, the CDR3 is TGTGCCTGGAAAACCGGTCGGGGGGGTACTGAAGCTTTCTTT.

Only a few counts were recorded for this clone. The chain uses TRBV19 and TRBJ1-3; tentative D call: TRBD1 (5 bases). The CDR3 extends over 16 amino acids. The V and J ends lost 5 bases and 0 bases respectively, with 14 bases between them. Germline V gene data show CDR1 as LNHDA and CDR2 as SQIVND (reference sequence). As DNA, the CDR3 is TGTGCCAGTAGTGCCTCCGGGGCTAACTCTGGAAACACCATATATTTT. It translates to CASSASGANSGNTIYF.

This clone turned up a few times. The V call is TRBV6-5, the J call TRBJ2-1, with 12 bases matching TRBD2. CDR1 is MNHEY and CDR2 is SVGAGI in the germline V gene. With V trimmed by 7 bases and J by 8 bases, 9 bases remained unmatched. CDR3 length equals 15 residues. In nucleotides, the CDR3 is TGTGCCAGCATTTCGGGACTAGCGGGTGGTCATGAGCAGTTCTTC. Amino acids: CASISGLAGGHEQFF.

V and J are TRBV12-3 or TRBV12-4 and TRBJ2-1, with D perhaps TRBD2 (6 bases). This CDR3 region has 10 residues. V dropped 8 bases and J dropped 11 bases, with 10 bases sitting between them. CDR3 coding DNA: TGTGCCAGCGGCCGGGGGAAGCAGTTCTTC. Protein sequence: CASGRGKQFF.

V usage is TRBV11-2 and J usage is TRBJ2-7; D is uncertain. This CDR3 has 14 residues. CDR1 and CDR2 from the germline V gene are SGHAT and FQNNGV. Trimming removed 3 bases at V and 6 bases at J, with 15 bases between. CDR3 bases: TGTGCCAGCAGCTTTATCGAGAATTGGATCGAGCAGTACTTC. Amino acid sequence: CASSFIENWIEQYF.

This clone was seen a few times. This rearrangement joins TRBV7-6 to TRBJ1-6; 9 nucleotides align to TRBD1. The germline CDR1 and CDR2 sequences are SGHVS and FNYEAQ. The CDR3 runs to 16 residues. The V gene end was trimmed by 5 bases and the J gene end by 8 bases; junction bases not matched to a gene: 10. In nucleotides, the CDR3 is TGTGCCAGCAGCACCCTAACAGGGGGCGTAGATTCACCCCTCCACTTT. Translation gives CASSTLTGGVDSPLHF.

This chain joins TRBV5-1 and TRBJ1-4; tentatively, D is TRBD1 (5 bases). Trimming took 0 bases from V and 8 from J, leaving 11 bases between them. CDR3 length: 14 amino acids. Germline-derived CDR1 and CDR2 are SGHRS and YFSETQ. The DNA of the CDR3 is TGCGCCAGCAGCTTGGGCAGGGTCGGGGAAAAACTGTTTTTT. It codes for CASSLGRVGEKLFF.

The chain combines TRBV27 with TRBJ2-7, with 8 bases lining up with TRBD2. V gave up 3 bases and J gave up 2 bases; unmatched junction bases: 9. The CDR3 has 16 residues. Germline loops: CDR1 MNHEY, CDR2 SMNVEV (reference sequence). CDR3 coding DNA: TGTGCCAGCAGTTTGGTTAGCGGGAATCACCCCTACGAGCAGTACTTC. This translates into CASSLVSGNHPYEQYF.

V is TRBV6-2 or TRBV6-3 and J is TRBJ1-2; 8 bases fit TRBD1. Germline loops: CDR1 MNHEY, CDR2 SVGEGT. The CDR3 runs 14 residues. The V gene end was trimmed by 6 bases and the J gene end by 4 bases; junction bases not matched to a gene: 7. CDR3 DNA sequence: TGTGCCAGCAGACCTACAGGGGGTGGCTATGGCTACACCTTC. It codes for CASRPTGGGYGYTF.

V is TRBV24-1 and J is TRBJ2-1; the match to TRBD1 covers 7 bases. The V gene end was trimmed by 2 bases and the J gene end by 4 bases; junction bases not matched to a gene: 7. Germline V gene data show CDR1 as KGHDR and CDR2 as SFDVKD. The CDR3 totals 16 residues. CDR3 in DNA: TGTGCCACCAGTGATTCGGGACAGTCCTTGTACAATGAGCAGTTCTTC. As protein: CATSDSGQSLYNEQFF.